The 27 T cell receptor beta chains reported below all come from one sample, sequenced in a study of blood T cell repertoires in COVID-19. Measured with immunoSEQ multiplex PCR; TCRdb has only the in-frame clones, and not every one. Of roughly 380,000 clones listed, 89% are singletons. Sequencing was carried out using peripheral blood. The receptors stem from a woman aged 40 to 49 with COVID-19, enrolled during active disease.

The chain combines TRBV6-6 with TRBJ1-1, with TRBD1 identical over 8 bases. CDR3 length equals 16 residues. With 6 bases clipped from V and 1 base from J, the junction kept 10 bases outside the gene matches. CDR1 and CDR2 from the germline V gene are MNHNY and SVGAGI (reference sequence). The DNA of the CDR3 is TGTGCCAGCAGACCCCCCCACGGACAGGGGAACACTGAAGCTTTCTTT. Translated: CASRPPHGQGNTEAFF.

The chain has TRBV29-1 and TRBJ1-2, with D perhaps TRBD1 (6 bases). Trimming left V 1 base short and J 2 bases short, with 11 bases between. The germline V gene has CDR1 SQVTM and CDR2 ANQGSEA. The CDR3 is made up of 14 amino acids. The CDR3 region is CSVEGWTANYGYTF. In DNA, the CDR3 is TGCAGCGTTGAAGGGTGGACAGCCAACTATGGCTACACCTTC.

The chain carries TRBV7-8 and TRBJ2-5; 12 positions agree with TRBD2. The CDR3 length is 16 residues. V dropped 5 bases and J dropped 5; count of bases not matched to a gene: 9. Germline lookup yields CDR1 SGHVS and CDR2 FQNEAQ. The CDR3 nucleotides read TGTGCCAGCAGCCTGCCGGCTAGCGGGGGGGATGAGACCCAGTACTTC. Translated: CASSLPASGGDETQYF.

V gene TRBV7-3 combines with J gene TRBJ2-1; 9 bases match TRBD2. This CDR3 comprises 17 residues. The V gene end was trimmed by 4 bases and the J gene end by 6 bases; junction bases not matched to a gene: 13. Germline assignment: CDR1 SGHTA and CDR2 FQGTGA. CDR3 sequence reads: CASSSTHSGRFRNEQFF. In DNA, the CDR3 is TGTGCCAGCAGCTCCACCCATAGCGGGAGATTCCGCAATGAGCAGTTCTTC.

This chain connects TRBV27 to TRBJ1-5, with 10 bases lining up with TRBD1. CDR3 length: 15 amino acids. Trimming took 6 bases from V and 5 from J; bases not matched to a gene: 7. CDR1 MNHEY and CDR2 SMNVEV come from the germline V gene (reference sequence). CDR3 nucleotides: TGTGCCAGCAGCCCCGGGACAGGGGCCGATCAGCCCCAGCATTTT. Its protein product is CASSPGTGADQPQHF.

The chain has TRBV27 and TRBJ1-1, with D perhaps matching TRBD1 (5 bases). This CDR3 comprises 13 residues. CDR1 and CDR2 (germline): MNHEY, SMNVEV (reference sequence). The V gene lost 3 bases and the J gene lost 7 bases, with 12 bases spanning the gap. For the CDR3, the DNA is TGTGCCAGCAGTTTCGGGGGACCTATTGAAGCTTTCTTT. Encoded protein: CASSFGGPIEAFF.

The chain carries TRBV6-1 and TRBJ2-3; 12 positions match TRBD2. The J segment lost 2 bases and the V segment lost 2 bases, leaving 5 bases of the junction unmatched. CDR1 and CDR2 (germline): MNHNS, SASEGT. CDR3 size: 17 residues. The CDR3 DNA sequence: TGTGCCAGCAGTGAATCGGGGACTAGCGGGTTCACAGATACGCAGTATTTT. It translates to CASSESGTSGFTDTQYF.

The chain combines TRBV7-6 with TRBJ2-3, with 9 bases lining up with TRBD1. V shed 6 bases and J 3 bases; nucleotides not matched to a gene: 13. CDR1 and CDR2 from the germline V gene are SGHVS and FNYEAQ. This CDR3 spans 17 amino acids. CDR3 in DNA: TGTGCCAGCAGTTTGAGGGAAAGGGACAGGGTGACAGATACGCAGTATTTT. The encoded protein is CASSLRERDRVTDTQYF.

The chain combines TRBV2 with TRBJ2-1; 9 nucleotides agree with TRBD2. Germline lookup yields CDR1 SNHLY and CDR2 FYNNEI. The CDR3 covers 13 residues. J lost 8 bases, V lost 5 bases, and 4 bases had no gene match. The CDR3 DNA follows: TGTGCCAGCAGTAGCGGGGGGAGGCATGAGCAGTTCTTC. Protein: CASSSGGRHEQFF.

This chain connects TRBV24-1 to TRBJ2-1; the D gene is possibly TRBD1 (5 bases). CDR1 is KGHDR, CDR2 SFDVKD, per germline. This CDR3 spans 14 amino acids. The V gene lost 4 bases and the J gene lost 9 bases, with 15 bases spanning the gap. In DNA, the CDR3 is TGTGCCACCAGTGAGGGGCAGGGCGAGAGTGAGCAGTTCTTC. Amino acid sequence: CATSEGQGESEQFF.

This clone was seen just once. The V call is TRBV6-6, the J call TRBJ1-5; D remains unclear. This CDR3 comprises 12 residues. Germline V gene lookup returns CDR1 MNHNY and CDR2 SVGAGI (reference sequence). The germline V and J ends were trimmed by 4 bases and 7 bases, with 8 bases remaining between them. CDR3 DNA: TGTGCCAGCAGTTGGGTGGGCCAGCCCCAGCATTTT. The encoded protein is CASSWVGQPQHF.

The rearrangement joins TRBV7-9 to TRBJ1-1, with 7 bases that match TRBD1. V was clipped by 10 bases and J by 0 bases; unmatched bases: 5. CDR3 length equals 13 residues. CDR1 is SEHNR and CDR2 is FQNEAQ in the germline V gene (reference sequence). The CDR3 DNA reads TGTGCCATTTCAGGGGGGATGAACACTGAAGCTTTCTTT. This encodes CAISGGMNTEAFF.

This clone was recorded once. V is TRBV28 and J is TRBJ1-3; D perhaps matches TRBD1 (6 bases). Trimming stripped 5 bases from V and 0 bases from J, with 14 bases between. This CDR3 spans 16 amino acids. Germline values: CDR1 MDHEN, CDR2 SYDVKM. CDR3 sequence: CASSPPGALSGNTIYF. DNA for the CDR3: TGTGCCAGCAGTCCCCCAGGGGCCCTCTCTGGAAACACCATATATTTT. The full variable domain, with the rest looked up from reference TRBV28 and TRBJ1-3, is DVKVTQSSRYLVKRTGEKVFLECVQDMDHENMFWYRQDPGLGLRLIYFSYDVKMKEKGDIPEGYSVSREKKERFSLILESASTNQTSMYLCASSPPGALSGNTIYFGEGSWLTVV.

A few counts support this clone. V usage is TRBV19 and J usage is TRBJ1-4; 7 bases match TRBD1. Per the germline V gene, CDR1 is LNHDA and CDR2 is SQIVND (reference sequence). The junction had 6 bases not matched to a gene; V was cut back by 5 bases and J by 6 bases. CDR3 length: 14 amino acids. The CDR3 reads CASSRRQGDEKLFF. The DNA for the CDR3 is TGTGCCAGTAGTCGACGGCAGGGGGATGAAAAACTGTTTTTT.

The chain has TRBV7-9 and TRBJ1-1; a possible D gene is TRBD1 (6 bases). This CDR3 has 15 amino acids. Germline V lookup: CDR1 SEHNR, CDR2 FQNEAQ (reference sequence). Trimming stripped 5 bases from V and 0 bases from J, with 13 bases between. Here the CDR3 DNA reads TGTGCCAGCAGCCGAGGACAGATTTTGAACACTGAAGCTTTCTTT. It yields the protein CASSRGQILNTEAFF.

This chain uses TRBV6-5 with TRBJ1-3, with TRBD1 as a possible D gene (5 bases). Germline V gene data show CDR1 as MNHEY and CDR2 as SVGAGI. V was pared by 6 bases and J by 7 bases, with 16 bases between. This CDR3 contains 14 residues. The CDR3 nucleotides are TGTGCCAGCAGCCAGACCCGCGGGGGGAACACCATATATTTT. As protein: CASSQTRGGNTIYF.

J is TRBJ1-6 and V is TRBV4-3, with D possibly being TRBD1 (5 bases). Germline V lookup: CDR1 LGHNA, CDR2 YSLEER. The CDR3 totals 16 residues. V was clipped by 0 bases and J by 8 bases, with 14 bases between them. CDR3 coding DNA: TGCGCCAGCAGCCAAGAATTTAGTGGGACTTATTCACCCCTCCACTTT. It is translated as CASSQEFSGTYSPLHF.

V and J are TRBV12-3 or TRBV12-4 and TRBJ1-1, with D maybe TRBD1 (5 bases). Between the trimmed V and J ends, which lost 2 bases and 5 bases, there was a span of 9 bases. This CDR3 region has 13 residues. The CDR3 loop reads CASSLKQVTEAFF. In DNA, the CDR3 is TGTGCCAGCAGTTTAAAACAGGTGACTGAAGCTTTCTTT.

V usage is TRBV5-1 and J usage is TRBJ2-2, with unresolved D. Trimming stripped 4 bases from V and 2 bases from J, with 3 bases between. Per germline, CDR1 SGHRS and CDR2 YFSETQ. The CDR3 has 12 amino acids. This CDR3 reads CASSLNTGELFF. DNA for the CDR3: TGCGCCAGCAGCCTAAACACCGGGGAGCTGTTTTTT.

This clone was seen only once. The chain recombines TRBV15 with TRBJ2-3, with TRBD2 identical over 8 bases. CDR3 size: 17 residues. Trimming took 1 base from V and 0 from J; bases not matched to a gene: 6. CDR1 is LNHNV and CDR2 is YYDKDF in the germline V gene (reference sequence). CDR3 sequence: CATSRVSGVTSTDTQYF. In DNA form, the CDR3 reads TGTGCCACCAGCAGAGTTAGCGGGGTGACTAGCACAGATACGCAGTATTTT.

The chain recombines TRBV7-9 with TRBJ1-2; D is ambiguous. Per the germline V gene, CDR1 is SEHNR and CDR2 is FQNEAQ (reference sequence). The V gene lost 4 bases and the J gene lost 4 bases, with 16 bases spanning the gap. The CDR3 is made up of 15 amino acids. CDR3 bases: TGTGCCAGCAGCTCAGCCCCCGGAGGAGGCTATGGCTACACCTTC. This gives the protein CASSSAPGGGYGYTF. The variable domain in full, with the rest retrieved from reference TRBV7-9 and TRBJ1-2, is DTGVSQNPRHKITKRGQNVTFRCDPISEHNRLYWYRQTLGQGPEFLTYFQNEAQLEKSRLLSDRFSAERPKGSFSTLEIQRTEQGDSAMYLCASSSAPGGGYGYTFGSGTRLTVV.

V gene TRBV6-2 or TRBV6-3 combines with J gene TRBJ1-2; possibly TRBD1 for D (6 bases). V lost 2 bases to trimming and J lost 4 bases, with 11 bases between them. There are 14 residues in the CDR3. The germline CDR1 and CDR2 sequences are MNHEY and SVGEGT. The CDR3: CASSYPTGTYGYTF. The CDR3 coding sequence is TGTGCCAGCAGTTACCCTACAGGGACCTATGGCTACACCTTC.

The chain recombines TRBV10-3 with TRBJ2-1; D may be TRBD2 (5 bases). The CDR3 is 15 amino acids. Per the germline V gene, CDR1 is ENHRY and CDR2 is SYGVKD. V lost 6 bases, J lost 4 bases, and 16 bases lay in between. In nucleotides, the CDR3 is TGTGCCATCAGCCCCCTAAAGACGGGGTACAATGAGCAGTTCTTC. The encoded protein is CAISPLKTGYNEQFF.

The gene calls are TRBV21-1 and TRBJ1-4. TRBV21-1 has pseudogene status. The CDR3 totals 20 residues. The CDR3 DNA reads TGTGCCAGCAGCCCGAAAGAAGCACAGCAAGGTGGGACTCATAATGAAAAACTGTTTTTT. Translation gives CASSPKEAQQGGTHNEKLFF.

This chain connects TRBV19 to TRBJ2-7; 9 bases line up with TRBD1. Germline V gene lookup returns CDR1 LNHDA and CDR2 SQIVND (reference sequence). The CDR3 has 17 amino acids. With V trimmed by 5 bases and J by 5 bases, 16 bases remained unmatched. In DNA form, the CDR3 reads TGTGCCAGTAGTCGAATAGGAACCGGGACAGGGCTCAACGAGCAGTACTTC. This translates into CASSRIGTGTGLNEQYF.

The chain has TRBV20-1 and TRBJ2-5, with D unclear. The CDR3 sequence is 10 residues long. Trimming took off 3 bases at V and 11 bases at J, with 10 bases between the two ends. Germline V lookup: CDR1 DFQATT, CDR2 SNEGSKA (reference sequence). CDR3 nucleotides: TGCAGTGCTAGTAGCCTCTCTCAGTACTTC. Its translation: CSASSLSQYF.

The V and J genes are TRBV28 and TRBJ1-6; 9 nucleotides agree with TRBD1. In germline, CDR1 is MDHEN, CDR2 SYDVKM. Germline trimming cut 5 bases from V and 10 bases from J; bases unmatched to any gene: 6. This CDR3 has 14 amino acids. The CDR3 reads CASSTGTGTSPLHF. As DNA, the CDR3 is TGTGCCAGCAGTACCGGGACAGGGACCTCACCCCTCCACTTT.